The sequence of this T cell receptor (beta chain) was determined in a study of identical twins. Study conclusions and caveats: Out-of-frame beta sequences exhibited a weaker degree of excess twin sharing.

Germline lookup yields CDR1 SNHLY and CDR2 FYNNEI. This CDR3 has 15 residues. The V and J ends lost 7 bases and 2 bases, in that order; junction bases with no gene match: 9. TCRdb reprocessed the 5' RACE reads via MiXCR and lists one record per CDR3 protein. The sample gives about 690,000 distinct CDR3 sequences, around 6% of which show up once; approximately 2% is in the top ten. This clonotype has only a few counts. Antigen: not known. Only healthy Caucasians were enrolled as donors. The receptor was isolated from a man between 18 and 29 years old in good health. The specimen sequenced was naive T cells sorted from blood. The chain is built from TRBV2 and TRBJ2-5; 8 nucleotides agree with TRBD2. CDR3 sequence (DNA): TGTGCCAGCACATCGGGTCGGGAGGGTCAAGAGACCCAGTACTTC. This encodes CASTSGREGQETQYF. The full variable domain, its missing parts supplied by reference TRBV2 and TRBJ2-5, is EPEVTQTPSHQVTQMGQEVILRCVPISNHLYFYWYRQILGQKVEFLVSFYNNEISEKSEIFDDQFSVERPDGSNFTLKIRSTKLEDSAMYFCASTSGREGQETQYFGPGTRLLVL.